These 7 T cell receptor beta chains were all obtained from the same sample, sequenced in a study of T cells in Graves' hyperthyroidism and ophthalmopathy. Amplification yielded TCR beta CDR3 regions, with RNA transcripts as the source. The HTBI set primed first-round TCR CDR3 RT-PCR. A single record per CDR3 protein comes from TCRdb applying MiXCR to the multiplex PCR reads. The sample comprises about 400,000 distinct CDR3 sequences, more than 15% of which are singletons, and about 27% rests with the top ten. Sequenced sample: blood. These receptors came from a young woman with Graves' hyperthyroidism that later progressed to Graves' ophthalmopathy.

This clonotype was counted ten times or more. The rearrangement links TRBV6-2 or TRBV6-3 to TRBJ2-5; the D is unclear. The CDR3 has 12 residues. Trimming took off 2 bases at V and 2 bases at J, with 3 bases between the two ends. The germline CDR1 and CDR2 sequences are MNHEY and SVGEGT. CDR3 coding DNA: TGTGCCAGCAGTTACACTCAAGAGACCCAGTACTTC. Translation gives CASSYTQETQYF.

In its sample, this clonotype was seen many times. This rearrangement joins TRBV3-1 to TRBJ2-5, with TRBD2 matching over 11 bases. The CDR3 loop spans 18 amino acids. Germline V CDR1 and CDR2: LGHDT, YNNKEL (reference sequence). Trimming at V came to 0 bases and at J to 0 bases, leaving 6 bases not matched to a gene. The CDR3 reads CASSQEALAGGNQETQYF. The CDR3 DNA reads TGTGCCAGCAGCCAAGAAGCTTTAGCGGGAGGGAACCAAGAGACCCAGTACTTC.

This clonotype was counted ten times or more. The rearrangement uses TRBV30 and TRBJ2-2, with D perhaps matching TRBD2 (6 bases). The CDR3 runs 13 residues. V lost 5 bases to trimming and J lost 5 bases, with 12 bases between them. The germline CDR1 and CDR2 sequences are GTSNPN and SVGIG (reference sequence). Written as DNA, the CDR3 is TGTGCCTGGCCCGACAGCGGGACCGGGGAGCTGTTTTTT. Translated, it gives CAWPDSGTGELFF.

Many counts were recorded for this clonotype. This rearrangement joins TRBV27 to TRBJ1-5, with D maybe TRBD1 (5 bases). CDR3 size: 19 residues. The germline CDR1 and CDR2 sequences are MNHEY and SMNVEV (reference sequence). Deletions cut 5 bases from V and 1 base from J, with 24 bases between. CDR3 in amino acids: CASSPANSAGTGSNQPQHF. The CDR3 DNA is TGTGCCAGCAGTCCGGCCAACTCGGCCGGGACGGGAAGCAATCAGCCCCAGCATTTT.

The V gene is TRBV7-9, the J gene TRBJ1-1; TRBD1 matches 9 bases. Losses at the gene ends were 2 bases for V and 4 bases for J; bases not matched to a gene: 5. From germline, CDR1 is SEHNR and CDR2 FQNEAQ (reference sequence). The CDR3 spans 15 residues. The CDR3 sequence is CASSLPPDRGTEAFF. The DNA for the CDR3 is TGTGCCAGCAGCTTACCGCCGGACAGGGGCACTGAAGCTTTCTTT.

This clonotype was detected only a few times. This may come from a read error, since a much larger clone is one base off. CDR3 DNA sequence: TGCGGTGCTAGAGATGGGAGCGGGCCACGGAGTGAGCAGTTCTTC. Translation gives CGARDGSGPRSEQFF. The rearrangement uses TRBV20-1 and TRBJ2-1; tentative D call: TRBD2 (6 bases). Germline V gene sequence: CDR1 DFQATT, CDR2 SNEGSKA (reference sequence). CDR3 size: 15 residues.

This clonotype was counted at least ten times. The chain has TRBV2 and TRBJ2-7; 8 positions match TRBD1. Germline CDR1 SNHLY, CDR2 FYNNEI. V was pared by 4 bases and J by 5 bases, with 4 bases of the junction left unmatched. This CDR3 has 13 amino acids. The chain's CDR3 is CASSANRGNEQYF. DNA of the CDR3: TGTGCCAGCAGTGCGAACAGGGGGAACGAGCAGTACTTC.